This T cell receptor (beta chain) stems from a study of T-cell reconstitution after alpha-beta-depleted transplantation in children. The V and J ends lost 4 bases and 0 bases respectively, with 12 bases between them. The germline gives CDR1 SEHNR, CDR2 FQNEAQ (reference sequence). The CDR3 totals 15 residues. The TCRbeta library incorporated unique molecular identifiers. Via MiXCR, TCRdb re-called the PCR reads, giving one row per CDR3 protein. The sample includes 600,000 to 700,000 distinct CDR3 sequences, about 15% seen only once; the top ten take approximately 1%. The source was PBMCs from the stem cell graft donor, collected from the stem cell graft. The V and J genes are TRBV7-9 and TRBJ2-5; D possibly corresponds to TRBD2 (6 bases). The clonotype comes from a human donor who donated a stem cell graft to a child with acute myeloid leukemia. This CDR3 is CASSSRGTNQETQYF. CDR3 DNA sequence: TGTGCCAGCAGCTCCCGGGGGACCAACCAAGAGACCCAGTACTTC.